This TCR beta chain appears in the sequencing data of a study of blood T cell repertoires in COVID-19. Original data processing: Quantification of nucleated cells was approximated via reference gene primer amplification. Assay: immunoSEQ multiplex PCR; the TCRdb copy retains only in-frame clones and omits some. The V and J calls and the clone size are those of that table, but D and trimming were determined from the DNA. Of approximately 19,000 clones listed, approximately 78% are singletons. Germline lookup yields CDR1 SGDLS and CDR2 YYNGEE. The ends lost 2 bases at V and 9 bases at J; junction bases unmatched: 17. This CDR3 has 18 residues.

The receptor was isolated from a man aged 55 to 69 with acute or convalescent COVID-19. The sequenced material came from peripheral blood. The gene calls are TRBV9 and TRBJ2-1; 10 bases agree with TRBD1. CDR3 nucleotides: TGTGCCAGCAGCGTCTCTGGGGACGGGGACAGGGGAGGCGGTGAGCAGTTCTTC. Translating it yields CASSVSGDGDRGGGEQFF.